This passage covers 25 T cell receptor beta chains from one sample sequenced in a study of cytomegalovirus exposure and HLA in healthy donors. Assay used: immunoSEQ multiplex PCR; TCRdb lists only in-frame clones, some missing. The table shows around 260,000 clones, with 80% to 95% occurring only once. Sequenced: PBMCs. The receptors were gathered from a woman aged 30 to 39 in good health and CMV-seronegative.

The V gene is TRBV5-6, the J gene TRBJ2-5; the D call may be TRBD1 or TRBD2 (5 bases each). This CDR3 has 15 residues. Germline values: CDR1 SGHDT, CDR2 YYEEEE. Between the trimmed V and J ends, which lost 0 bases and 4 bases, there was a span of 13 bases. The CDR3, as DNA: TGTGCCAGCAGCTTGGGGCCTACGGGGCGAGAGACCCAGTACTTC. Translating it yields CASSLGPTGRETQYF.

This clone has only one observation. This sequence joins TRBV7-9 and TRBJ2-7; TRBD2 matches at 14 bases. CDR3 length equals 18 residues. Germline CDR1 SEHNR, CDR2 FQNEAQ (reference sequence). Trimming cost V 0 bases and J 9 bases; bases outside gene matches: 13. CDR3 sequence reads: CASSLAVGLAGVVRSQYF. CDR3 coding DNA: TGTGCCAGCAGCTTAGCCGTGGGACTAGCGGGAGTGGTACGGTCGCAGTACTTC. Full variable domain (rest looked up from reference TRBV7-9 and TRBJ2-7): DTGVSQNPRHKITKRGQNVTFRCDPISEHNRLYWYRQTLGQGPEFLTYFQNEAQLEKSRLLSDRFSAERPKGSFSTLEIQRTEQGDSAMYLCASSLAVGLAGVVRSQYFGPGTRLTVT.

The J gene is TRBJ1-1, the V gene TRBV6-5, with a tentative D call TRBD1 (5 bases). CDR1 and CDR2 (germline): MNHEY, SVGAGI. This CDR3 is 13 amino acids long. The ends were cut back, 8 bases at V and 0 bases at J, with 10 bases in the middle. The CDR3 DNA sequence: TGTGCCAGCGGGGGACGGCTGAACACTGAAGCTTTCTTT. It is translated as CASGGRLNTEAFF.

The chain uses TRBV29-1 and TRBJ2-1; unclear D gene. The ends were cut back, 6 bases at V and 0 bases at J, with 6 bases in the middle. Germline assignment: CDR1 SQVTM and CDR2 ANQGSEA. The CDR3 totals 12 residues. For the CDR3, the DNA is TGCAGCGTAGCCCGCTCCTACAATGAGCAGTTCTTC. Translation: CSVARSYNEQFF.

The V gene is TRBV20-1, the J gene TRBJ1-2, with TRBD1 matching over 7 bases. Trimming at V came to 7 bases and at J to 4 bases, leaving 3 bases not matched to a gene. The CDR3 is 11 amino acids. Germline CDR1 is DFQATT and CDR2 is SNEGSKA (reference sequence). The CDR3 DNA is TGCAGTGTGGACAGGACCTATGGCTACACCTTC. Amino acids: CSVDRTYGYTF.

This chain links TRBV28 with TRBJ2-3; 15 nucleotides agree with TRBD2. The germline V gene encodes CDR1 MDHEN and CDR2 SYDVKM. V shed 7 bases, J shed 4 bases, and the junction held 12 bases outside the gene matches. The CDR3 loop spans 18 amino acids. The CDR3 sequence: CASNPVLGLAGGSDTQYF. Here the CDR3 DNA reads TGTGCCAGCAACCCGGTCCTGGGACTAGCGGGAGGTTCAGATACGCAGTATTTT.

V and J are TRBV18 and TRBJ2-7, with D perhaps assigned TRBD1 or TRBD2 (6 bases each). The CDR3 totals 16 residues. The germline V gene encodes CDR1 KGHSH and CDR2 LQKENI. V lost 3 bases and J lost 9, with 24 bases in between. In DNA, the CDR3 is TGTGCCAGCTCACCTGGCGGTTCGGGGGCTGACTTAGGGCAGTACTTC. Its protein product is CASSPGGSGADLGQYF.

The chain employs TRBV27 and TRBJ2-5, with TRBD2 identical over 9 bases. Trimming cost V 2 bases and J 1 base; bases outside gene matches: 5. The V gene's germline CDR1 is MNHEY and CDR2 SMNVEV (reference sequence). This CDR3 is 16 amino acids long. The CDR3: CASSLALAGPQETQYF. CDR3 coding DNA: TGTGCCAGCAGTTTAGCGCTAGCGGGACCCCAAGAGACCCAGTACTTC.

The V and J genes are TRBV7-6 and TRBJ2-3; TRBD1 is a possible D gene (5 bases). The germline gives CDR1 SGHVS, CDR2 FNYEAQ. The CDR3 is 12 amino acids. V was pared by 4 bases and J by 6 bases, with 8 bases between. The CDR3 reads CASSSGWDTQYF. In nucleotides, the CDR3 is TGTGCCAGCAGCTCAGGGTGGGATACGCAGTATTTT.

The CDR3 loop is CASSSERRWGNEQFF. CDR3 nucleotides: TGTGCCAGCAGCTCTGAGAGGCGTTGGGGCAATGAGCAGTTCTTC. V usage is TRBV5-6 and J usage is TRBJ2-1; D ambiguous. Trimming cost V 3 bases and J 6 bases, with 16 bases left between them. This CDR3 has 15 residues. Germline CDR1 and CDR2: SGHDT and YYEEEE.

CDR3 coding DNA: TGTGCCAGCAACAGGGGGCGATCCTACGAGCAGTACTTC. Residues: CASNRGRSYEQYF. The chain is built from TRBV6-1 and TRBJ2-7, with 9 nucleotides matching TRBD1. The germline V gene encodes CDR1 MNHNS and CDR2 SASEGT. The V and J ends lost 7 bases and 1 base, in that order; junction bases with no gene match: 2. CDR3 length: 13 amino acids.

The rearrangement joins TRBV18 to TRBJ2-7; TRBD1 is a possible D gene (6 bases). This CDR3 comprises 13 residues. Germline loops: CDR1 KGHSH, CDR2 LQKENI. Trimming took off 3 bases at V and 2 bases at J, with 8 bases between the two ends. The chain's CDR3 is CASSPDRTYEQYF. The CDR3 nucleotides read TGTGCCAGCTCACCCGACAGGACCTACGAGCAGTACTTC.

The chain employs TRBV6-1 and TRBJ2-7; TRBD1 matches 7 bases. CDR1 and CDR2 from the germline V gene are MNHNS and SASEGT. The CDR3 is 11 amino acids. J gave up 6 bases and V 7 bases, and 3 bases lay outside the gene matches. The CDR3 reads CASNRQGEQYF. In DNA, the CDR3 is TGTGCCAGCAACAGACAGGGCGAGCAGTACTTC.

The rearrangement links TRBV23-1 to TRBJ2-3, with a tentative D call TRBD1 (6 bases). TRBV23-1 is known as an ORF, though its function is uncertain. Trimming stripped 4 bases from V and 4 bases from J, with 15 bases between. The CDR3 totals 15 residues. The CDR3 loop is CASSPWTVYPDTQYF. The CDR3 nucleotides are TGCGCCAGCAGTCCCTGGACAGTTTATCCAGATACGCAGTATTTT.

The rearrangement joins TRBV6-5 to TRBJ2-2; TRBD1 agrees at 7 bases. CDR3 size: 16 residues. Germline CDR1 and CDR2: MNHEY and SVGAGI. The trim removed 4 bases at V and 6 bases at J, leaving 11 bases unmatched. CDR3 sequence reads: CASSSTGLNKAGELFF. CDR3 bases: TGTGCCAGCAGTTCGACAGGGCTGAACAAAGCCGGGGAGCTGTTTTTT.

The V and J genes are TRBV27 and TRBJ1-1, with D uncertain. This CDR3 is 14 amino acids long. The V gene's germline CDR1 is MNHEY and CDR2 SMNVEV (reference sequence). Trimming shortened V by 7 bases and J by 0 bases, and 12 bases separated the two germline ends. This CDR3 is CASIDGFMNTEAFF. CDR3 in DNA: TGTGCCAGCATTGACGGATTCATGAACACTGAAGCTTTCTTT.

The genes are TRBV27 and TRBJ1-1; tentatively, D is TRBD1 (5 bases). Trimming took 6 bases from V and 7 from J, leaving 6 bases between them. Per germline, CDR1 MNHEY and CDR2 SMNVEV (reference sequence). This CDR3 comprises 10 residues. CDR3 sequence (DNA): TGTGCCAGCAGGGGACGTGAAGCTTTCTTT. Translated: CASRGREAFF.

V is TRBV19 and J is TRBJ2-7, with a weak D call TRBD2 (6 bases). Deletions cut 1 base from V and 4 bases from J, with 11 bases between. Germline CDR1 is LNHDA and CDR2 is SQIVND (reference sequence). There are 14 residues in the CDR3. The CDR3 bases are TGTGCCAGTAGTATAGCCGGTGGGAGGTACGAGCAGTACTTC. Translated, it gives CASSIAGGRYEQYF.

The gene calls are TRBV28 and TRBJ2-6; possibly TRBD2 for D (6 bases). Trimming stripped 10 bases from V and 0 bases from J, with 16 bases between. Per germline, CDR1 MDHEN and CDR2 SYDVKM. CDR3 length equals 16 residues. The CDR3 sequence: CATSTRDFSGANVLTF. In nucleotides, the CDR3 is TGTGCCACCTCCACAAGGGACTTCTCTGGGGCCAACGTCCTGACTTTC.

The chain couples TRBV5-4 to TRBJ2-7, with 10 positions matching TRBD2. The junction had 12 bases not matched to a gene; V was cut back by 0 bases and J by 3 bases. CDR1 and CDR2 (germline): SGHNT, YYREEE (reference sequence). The CDR3 length is 18 residues. As DNA, the CDR3 is TGTGCCAGCAGCTTGGAGAGGCCTAGCGGGAGACTGGTCTACGAGCAGTACTTC. This codes for CASSLERPSGRLVYEQYF.

The J gene is TRBJ1-5, the V gene TRBV27; a weak D match, TRBD1 (5 bases). V lost 8 bases and J lost 0, with 29 bases in between. The CDR3 totals 20 residues. Germline loops: CDR1 MNHEY, CDR2 SMNVEV (reference sequence). CDR3 coding DNA: TGTGCCAGCCCCAAACTATGCAAAACTCGACCCGGGGGTAGCAATCAGCCCCAGCATTTT. It codes for CASPKLCKTRPGGSNQPQHF.

The V call is TRBV7-3, the J call TRBJ2-2; TRBD1 aligns across 8 bases. The CDR3 length is 17 residues. Germline CDR1 SGHTA, CDR2 FQGTGA. V gave up 3 bases and J gave up 0 bases; unmatched junction bases: 6. The CDR3: CASSLDRDRANTGELFF. As DNA, the CDR3 is TGTGCCAGCAGCTTGGACAGGGATCGGGCGAACACCGGGGAGCTGTTTTTT.

The J gene is TRBJ2-5, the V gene TRBV7-2; perhaps TRBD2 as D (7 bases). The CDR3 has 18 residues. V was shortened by 2 bases and J by 4 bases, with 23 bases between the two germline ends. CDR1 is SGHTA, CDR2 FQGNSA, per germline. The CDR3 nucleotides read TGTGCCAGCAGCTTATCGGCGGGGGCGGGGGTTAACGGAGAGACCCAGTACTTC. It translates to CASSLSAGAGVNGETQYF.

The V and J genes are TRBV7-9 and TRBJ2-1; unclear D gene. V shed 2 bases and J shed 8 bases, with 10 bases lying between them. The CDR3 consists of 13 residues. CDR1 is SEHNR and CDR2 is FQNEAQ in the germline V gene (reference sequence). The CDR3 region is CASSLSGVDEQFF. DNA of the CDR3: TGTGCCAGCAGCTTATCGGGTGTTGATGAGCAGTTCTTC.

This clone has just one count. This chain links TRBV7-2 with TRBJ2-5; maybe TRBD2 (5 bases). CDR3 length equals 13 residues. Germline CDR1 SGHTA, CDR2 FQGNSA. V was clipped by 5 bases and J by 5 bases, with 12 bases between them. CDR3 in amino acids: CASSQDRRETQYF. The CDR3, as DNA: TGTGCCAGCAGCCAGGACCGGAGGGAGACCCAGTACTTC.